This paragraph reports one TCR beta chain. Its antigen remains unknown. The CDR3 is 14 residues long. CDR1 is LNHDA and CDR2 is SQIVND in the germline V gene (reference sequence). The V and J ends lost 3 bases and 4 bases respectively, with 10 bases between them. The multiple sclerosis controls consisted of treatment-naive patients with relapsing-remitting disease, either stable or active. TEMRA cells were enriched by FACS, and CD4+ and CD8+ T cells were negatively isolated. The sample comes from a study of CD8 T cells in Susac syndrome. Study observations and caveats: The authors acknowledged that the study's TCR sequencing and HLA analysis involved relatively few individuals.

A quantity of about 0.5 to 1 ug RNA underwent reverse transcription using random hexamers. Amplification of TCR beta CDR3 across 54 Vbeta and 13 Jbeta was performed with immunoSEQ multiplex PCR. TCRdb re-derived calls from the immunoSEQ multiplex PCR reads in MiXCR, one entry per CDR3 protein. The data contain a few hundred thousand distinct CDR3 sequences, over 85% of them seen just once; the ten biggest clones take up about 0.071%. The sequence was obtained from a human donor with multiple sclerosis. Sequenced sample: CD4+ T cells from PBMCs. The chain has TRBV19 and TRBJ1-5; D is possibly TRBD1 (6 bases). The CDR3 DNA reads TGTGCCAGTAGTATTGACAGGCCGAATCAGCCCCAGCATTTT. Translated: CASSIDRPNQPQHF.